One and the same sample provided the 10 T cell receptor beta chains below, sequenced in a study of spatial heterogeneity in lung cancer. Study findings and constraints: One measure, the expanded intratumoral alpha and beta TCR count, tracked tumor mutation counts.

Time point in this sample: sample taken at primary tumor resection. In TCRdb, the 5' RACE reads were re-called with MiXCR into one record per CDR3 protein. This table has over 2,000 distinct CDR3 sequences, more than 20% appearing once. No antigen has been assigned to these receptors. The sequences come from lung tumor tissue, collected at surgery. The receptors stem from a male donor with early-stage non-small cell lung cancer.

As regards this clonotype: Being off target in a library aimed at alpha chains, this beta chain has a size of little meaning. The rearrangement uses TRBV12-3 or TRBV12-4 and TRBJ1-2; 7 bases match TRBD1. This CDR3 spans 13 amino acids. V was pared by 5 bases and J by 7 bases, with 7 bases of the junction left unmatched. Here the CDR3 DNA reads TGTGCCAGCAGTATGACAGGGCCGGGTGGCTACACCTTC. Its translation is CASSMTGPGGYTF.

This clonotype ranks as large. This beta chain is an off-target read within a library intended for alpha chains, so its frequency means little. The CDR3 loop is CASSEQDTEAFF. DNA for the CDR3: TGTGCCAGCAGTGAACAGGACACTGAAGCTTTCTTT. This sequence joins TRBV2 and TRBJ1-1; D unclear. The V gene's germline CDR1 is SNHLY and CDR2 FYNNEI. V lost 2 bases to trimming and J lost 3 bases, with 4 bases between them. The CDR3 runs 12 residues.

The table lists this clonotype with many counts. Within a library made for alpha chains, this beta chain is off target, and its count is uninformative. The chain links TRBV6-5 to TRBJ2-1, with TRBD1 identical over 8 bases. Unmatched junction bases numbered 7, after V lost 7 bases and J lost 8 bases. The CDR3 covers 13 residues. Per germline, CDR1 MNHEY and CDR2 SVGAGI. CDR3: CASKRQGIDEQFF. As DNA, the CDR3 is TGTGCCAGCAAAAGACAGGGGATAGATGAGCAGTTCTTC.

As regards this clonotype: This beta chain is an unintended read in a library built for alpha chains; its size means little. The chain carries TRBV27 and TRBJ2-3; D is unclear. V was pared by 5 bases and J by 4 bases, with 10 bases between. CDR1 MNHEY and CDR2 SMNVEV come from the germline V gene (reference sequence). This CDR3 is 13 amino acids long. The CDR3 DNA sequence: TGTGCCAGCAGTAGCACGTCCGCAGATACGCAGTATTTT. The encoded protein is CASSSTSADTQYF.

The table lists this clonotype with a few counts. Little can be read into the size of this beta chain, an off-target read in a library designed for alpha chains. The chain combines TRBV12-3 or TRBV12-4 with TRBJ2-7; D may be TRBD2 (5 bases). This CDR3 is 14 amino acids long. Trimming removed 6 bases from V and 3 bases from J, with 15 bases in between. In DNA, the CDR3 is TGTGCCAGCAGCCGGGAAATAGGGATCTACGAGCAGTACTTC. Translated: CASSREIGIYEQYF.

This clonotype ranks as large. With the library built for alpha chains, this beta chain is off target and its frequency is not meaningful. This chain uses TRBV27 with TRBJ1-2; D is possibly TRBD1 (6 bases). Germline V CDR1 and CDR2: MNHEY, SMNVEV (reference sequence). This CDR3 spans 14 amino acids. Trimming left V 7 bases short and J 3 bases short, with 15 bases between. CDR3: CASTPTGRDYGYTF. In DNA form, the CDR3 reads TGTGCCAGCACCCCGACAGGCAGGGACTATGGCTACACCTTC.

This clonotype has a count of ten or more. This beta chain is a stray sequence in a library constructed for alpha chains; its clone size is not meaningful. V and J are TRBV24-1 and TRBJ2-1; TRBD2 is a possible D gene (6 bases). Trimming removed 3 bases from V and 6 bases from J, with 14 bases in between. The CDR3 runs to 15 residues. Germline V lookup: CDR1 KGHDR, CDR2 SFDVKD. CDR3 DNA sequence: TGTGCCACCAGTGATGGGGGGTCAAGACCCAATGAGCAGTTCTTC. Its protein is CATSDGGSRPNEQFF.

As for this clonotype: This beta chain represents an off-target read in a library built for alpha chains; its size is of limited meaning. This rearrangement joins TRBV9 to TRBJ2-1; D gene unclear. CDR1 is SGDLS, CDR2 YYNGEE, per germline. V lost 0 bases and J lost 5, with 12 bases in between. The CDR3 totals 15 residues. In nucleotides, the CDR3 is TGTGCCAGCAGCGTAGGAAGCCAGCTGGACAATGAGCAGTTCTTC. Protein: CASSVGSQLDNEQFF.

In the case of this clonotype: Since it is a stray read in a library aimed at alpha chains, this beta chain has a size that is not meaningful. CDR3 residues: CASTAGTNTGELFF. In DNA form, the CDR3 reads TGTGCCAGCACCGCAGGAACGAACACCGGGGAGCTGTTTTTT. V and J are TRBV6-1 and TRBJ2-2; unclear D gene. The V end was cut by 7 bases, the J end by 0 bases, with 9 bases between. Germline V gene data show CDR1 as MNHNS and CDR2 as SASEGT. The CDR3 sequence is 14 residues long.

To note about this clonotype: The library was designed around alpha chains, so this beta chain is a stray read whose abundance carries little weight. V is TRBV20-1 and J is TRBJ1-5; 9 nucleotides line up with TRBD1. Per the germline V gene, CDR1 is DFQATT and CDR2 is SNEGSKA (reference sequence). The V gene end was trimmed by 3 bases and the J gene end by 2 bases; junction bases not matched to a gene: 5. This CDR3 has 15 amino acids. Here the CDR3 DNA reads TGCAGTGCTAGGTCGGGACAGGGTCGCAATCAGCCCCAGCATTTT. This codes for CSARSGQGRNQPQHF.